This T cell receptor (beta chain) derives from a study of T cells after yellow fever vaccination. TCRdb re-analysed the 5' RACE reads in MiXCR, keeping a single row per CDR3 protein. The data hold about 350,000 distinct CDR3 sequences, with 11% observed a single time. V was clipped by 7 bases and J by 4 bases, with 25 bases between them. The CDR3 totals 16 residues. Per germline, CDR1 DFQATT and CDR2 SNEGSKA (reference sequence). The sequenced sample was PBMCs, obtained on the day of the first yellow fever vaccination. The J gene is TRBJ2-5, the V gene TRBV20-1; a weak D match, TRBD2 (5 bases). This clonotype was obtained from a man younger than 30 who received the YFV17D yellow fever vaccine. The CDR3 sequence: CSVRTTGVRLLETQYF. Here the CDR3 DNA reads TGCAGTGTCCGAACGACCGGGGTCAGACTTTTAGAGACCCAGTACTTC.